The 17 T cell receptor beta chains reported below all come from one sample, sequenced in a study of blood T cells in healthy people across ages. Next came a second PCR, run for roughly 6 to 11 cycles, which used a sample-barcoded 5' primer along with a J-beta primer mix. TCRdb recomputed calls from the 5' RACE reads with MiXCR, one row per CDR3 protein. The sample has about a million distinct CDR3 sequences, roughly 51% seen once. Material for sequencing was blood. These receptors all stem from a woman in her fifties or sixties in good health.

The chain links TRBV9 to TRBJ2-3; TRBD2 matches at 7 bases. The V gene's germline CDR1 is SGDLS and CDR2 YYNGEE. V lost 4 bases and J lost 1; bases outside the gene matches: 15. This CDR3 spans 18 amino acids. CDR3 sequence: CASSRGGDSVFGTDTQYF. Written as DNA, the CDR3 is TGTGCCAGCAGCCGGGGAGGGGATAGCGTTTTTGGCACAGATACGCAGTATTTT.

This chain joins TRBV29-1 and TRBJ2-6, with D possibly matching TRBD1 (6 bases). V was pared by 6 bases and J by 0 bases, with 15 bases between. The CDR3 contains 16 residues. Germline-derived CDR1 and CDR2 are SQVTM and ANQGSEA. CDR3 region: CSVAGDPISGANVLTF. The CDR3 DNA sequence: TGCAGCGTCGCAGGGGACCCGATCTCTGGGGCCAACGTCCTGACTTTC.

The chain is built from TRBV4-1 and TRBJ2-3, with D maybe TRBD1 (5 bases). The germline V gene encodes CDR1 MGHRA and CDR2 YSYEKL. This CDR3 spans 15 amino acids. Trimming removed 0 bases from V and 6 bases from J, with 13 bases in between. The DNA of the CDR3 is TGCGCCAGCAGCCAAGAAGGGGCTGGATCGGATACGCAGTATTTT. Protein product: CASSQEGAGSDTQYF.

This clonotype was seen repeatedly, ten times or more. The V call is TRBV27, the J call TRBJ2-4; no firm D call. V was cut by 7 bases and J by 0 bases, with 16 bases left in between. The CDR3 sequence is 16 residues long. In germline, CDR1 is MNHEY, CDR2 SMNVEV (reference sequence). CDR3 sequence reads: CASISRLTIAKNIQYF. In nucleotides, the CDR3 is TGTGCCAGCATCTCGAGACTCACTATAGCCAAAAACATTCAGTACTTC.

This clonotype was found a few times. The V gene is TRBV27, the J gene TRBJ1-1; D possibly corresponds to TRBD1 (5 bases). The CDR3 is 13 residues long. Germline loops: CDR1 MNHEY, CDR2 SMNVEV (reference sequence). Deletions cut 8 bases from V and 5 bases from J, with 15 bases between. The CDR3 sequence: CASALGDETEAFF. The CDR3 DNA reads as TGTGCCAGCGCTTTGGGGGATGAAACTGAAGCTTTCTTT.

The rearrangement joins TRBV6-1 to TRBJ2-7; D remains ambiguous. The CDR3 extends over 13 amino acids. Germline CDR1 MNHNS, CDR2 SASEGT. Deletions cut 7 bases from V and 0 bases from J, with 10 bases between. CDR3 protein: CASMVRPSYEQYF. CDR3 bases: TGTGCCAGCATGGTACGGCCCTCCTACGAGCAGTACTTC.

This chain connects TRBV7-2 to TRBJ2-4; D remains unclear. The better agreement between TRBJ2-7 and the DNA end casts doubt on the J call. Germline lookup yields CDR1 SGHTA and CDR2 FQGNSA. The CDR3 is 14 residues long. The CDR3 sequence is CASSLRPLMDEQYF. Written as DNA, the CDR3 is TGTGCCAGCAGCTTAAGGCCTCTGATGGACGAGCAGTACTTC.

The genes are TRBV6-6 and TRBJ2-5; no definite D call. The last part of the DNA fits TRBJ2-7 better; the J call may be wrong. The V gene's germline CDR1 is MNHNY and CDR2 SVGAGI (reference sequence). CDR3 size: 15 residues. CDR3 DNA: TGTGCCAGCACCCCGAGAGGAGACTCCTCCTACGAGCAGTACTTC. Translation gives CASTPRGDSSYEQYF.

V usage is TRBV4-1 and J usage is TRBJ2-4, with D perhaps TRBD1 or TRBD2 (5 bases each). This CDR3 is 14 amino acids long. Germline V lookup: CDR1 MGHRA, CDR2 YSYEKL. Between the trimmed V and J ends, which lost 4 bases and 9 bases, there was a span of 16 bases. CDR3 region: CASSPRVGVVIQYF. The CDR3, as DNA: TGCGCCAGCAGCCCCCGGGTGGGGGTGGTCATTCAGTACTTC.

The chain links TRBV7-2 to TRBJ2-7, with 7 bases lining up with TRBD2. The CDR3 has 15 residues. The trim removed 1 base at V and 2 bases at J, leaving 5 bases unmatched. Germline V CDR1 and CDR2: SGHTA, FQGNSA. The CDR3 bases are TGTGCCAGCAGCTTAGGGGGAGGGGTGACCTACGAGCAGTACTTC. This gives the protein CASSLGGGVTYEQYF.

The chain links TRBV28 to TRBJ2-7, with 10 bases matching TRBD2. The CDR3 length is 14 residues. After removal of 6 bases from V and 4 bases from J, the junction contained 6 bases not matched to a gene. Germline V CDR1 and CDR2: MDHEN, SYDVKM. CDR3 sequence reads: CASSLSGRHYEQYF. The CDR3 DNA sequence: TGTGCCAGCAGCCTTAGCGGGAGGCATTACGAGCAGTACTTC.

This clonotype was picked up a small number of times. The rearrangement uses TRBV7-2 and TRBJ2-1; 9 nucleotides match TRBD2. V was pared by 5 bases and J by 8 bases, with 10 bases of the junction left unmatched. The CDR3 extends over 15 amino acids. Per the germline V gene, CDR1 is SGHTA and CDR2 is FQGNSA. The CDR3 loop is CASSPPGLALDEQFF. CDR3 nucleotides: TGTGCCAGCAGCCCCCCGGGACTAGCACTCGATGAGCAGTTCTTC.

This clonotype was picked up a small number of times. V usage is TRBV7-9 and J usage is TRBJ2-3; 7 bases match TRBD1. V trimming: 6 bases; J trimming: 4 bases; junction bases outside the gene matches: 7. Germline CDR1 reads SEHNR; CDR2 reads FQNEAQ (reference sequence). This CDR3 spans 14 amino acids. DNA of the CDR3: TGTGCCAGCAGACCAACCACAGGGGCAGATACGCAGTATTTT. Residues: CASRPTTGADTQYF.

This clonotype was observed a handful of times. The chain recombines TRBV20-1 with TRBJ2-5; D is ambiguous. The germline CDR1 and CDR2 sequences are DFQATT and SNEGSKA (reference sequence). The CDR3 covers 13 residues. Trimming removed 1 base from V and 4 bases from J, with 10 bases in between. For the CDR3, the DNA is TGCAGTGCTAGAGTTAAGGTCAGAGAGACCCAGTACTTC. Its protein is CSARVKVRETQYF.

In this sample, this clonotype turned up once. This sequence joins TRBV7-2 and TRBJ1-3, with D tentatively TRBD1 (5 bases). Germline assignment: CDR1 SGHTA and CDR2 FQGNSA. V was shortened by 5 bases and J by 2 bases, with 13 bases between the two germline ends. This CDR3 comprises 15 residues. CDR3 in DNA: TGTGCCAGCAGCCCCTGGGGCGGCCCTGGAAACACCATATATTTT. Amino acid sequence: CASSPWGGPGNTIYF.

This sequence joins TRBV10-3 and TRBJ2-5; TRBD2 aligns across 10 bases. Germline CDR1 is ENHRY and CDR2 is SYGVKD. V lost 5 bases and J lost 11; bases outside the gene matches: 11. The length of the CDR3 is 14 residues. The CDR3 nucleotides read TGTGCCATCAGTTCGCTAGCGGGAGTTCGTGAGCAGTACTTC. It yields the protein CAISSLAGVREQYF.

The gene calls are TRBV7-9 and TRBJ2-1; 10 bases are a match to TRBD2. The CDR3 spans 16 residues. After removal of 5 bases from V and 4 bases from J, the junction contained 8 bases not matched to a gene. CDR1 SEHNR and CDR2 FQNEAQ come from the germline V gene (reference sequence). The CDR3 protein is CASSDRSGRAYNEQFF. DNA of the CDR3: TGTGCCAGCAGCGATCGAAGCGGGAGGGCATACAATGAGCAGTTCTTC.